The present entry profiles one T cell receptor beta chain with its context. Its specificity is unknown. These data are taken from a study of graft-versus-host responses after intestinal transplantation. About the study: Every recipient underwent anti-thymocyte globulin induction, then tacrolimus and steroids for roughly 3 years.

Overall study findings and caveats: Early HvG declines after transplant were associated with peak circulating GvH clone levels.

The protocol was immunoSEQ multiplex PCR, while the TCRdb copy is restricted to in-frame clones and leaves out a portion. The sample includes nearly 95,000 clones, approximately 94% seen only once; the top ten take approximately 2%. The CDR3 extends over 15 amino acids. From germline, CDR1 is LNHDA and CDR2 SQIVND (reference sequence). V shed 2 bases and J shed 7 bases, with 15 bases lying between them. The source was unstimulated CD8+ T cells sorted from spleen or lymph node cells, collected before intestinal transplant. This receptor was identified in a human donor who received an intestinal transplant. The chain has TRBV19 and TRBJ1-5; D uncertain. This chain's CDR3 is CASSISVGDNQPQHF. In DNA, the CDR3 is TGTGCCAGTAGTATATCGGTCGGGGATAACCAGCCCCAGCATTTT.